Listed below are T cell receptor beta chains from one sample, sequenced in a study of cytomegalovirus exposure and HLA in healthy donors. Repertoires were generated with immunoSEQ multiplex PCR, while TCRdb's copy carries only in-frame clones and drops some. The table records about 250,000 clones, around 66% of them present only once. Sequenced sample: PBMCs. These receptors all come from a female donor in good health and CMV-seronegative. Both conserved end residues are part of each CDR3. D genes are given only for firm matches. Rows give clone size only sometimes, using once, few, many, or a class for an expanded clone.

D	J	V	size	DNA	CDR3
TRBD2	TRBJ2-7	TRBV11-2	.	TGTGCCAGCAGGACCCCCCACTACAGCGGGACCTCTACCGAGCAGTACTTC	CASRTPHYSGTSTEQYF
.	TRBJ2-6	TRBV11-3	.	TGTGCCAGCAGCCTTCGGTCCGGGGCCAACGTCCTGACTTTC	CASSLRSGANVLTF
.	TRBJ2-3	TRBV5-5	few	TGTGCCAGCAGCTTATCAGGGAACACAGATACGCAGTATTTT	CASSLSGNTDTQYF
.	TRBJ1-5	TRBV7-2	few	TGTGCCAGCAGCTTTTCAGGTAATCAGCCCCAGCATTTT	CASSFSGNQPQHF
TRBD1	TRBJ2-7	TRBV10-3	.	TGTGCCACTCAGACAGGGCCCGGAGAGCAGTACTTC	CATQTGPGEQYF
.	TRBJ2-7	TRBV7-9	.	TGTGCCAGCAGCCGGGTCTCCAACGAGCAGTACTTC	CASSRVSNEQYF
.	TRBJ1-2	TRBV27	.	TGTGCCAGCAGTCCGCGGACAGCCCCCCATGGCTACACCTTC	CASSPRTAPHGYTF
.	TRBJ1-5	TRBV2	few	TGTGCCAGCAGTGAAGGGACAAATAGCAATCAGCCCCAGCATTTT	CASSEGTNSNQPQHF
.	TRBJ2-2	TRBV7-9	.	TGTGCCAGCAGCTTTAGGGGGAGTACGACCGGGGAGCTGTTTTTT	CASSFRGSTTGELFF
TRBD2	TRBJ2-2	TRBV11-3	.	TGTGCCAGCAGCTATACGCGGGGGGGCGTAGGGACCGGGGAGCTGTTTTTT	CASSYTRGGVGTGELFF
.	TRBJ2-1	TRBV28	.	TGTGCCAGCAGTGCCCGGACTTGGAGGGCACACAATGAGCAGTTCTTC	CASSARTWRAHNEQFF
.	TRBJ2-1	TRBV7-9	.	TGTGCCAGCAGCTCCTCCGGGACTCTACAATACAATGAGCAGTTCTTC	CASSSSGTLQYNEQFF
TRBD2	TRBJ2-5	TRBV4-2	.	TGTGCCAGCAGCCGCGGACTAGCGGGAGAAGAGACCCAGTACTTC	CASSRGLAGEETQYF
TRBD1	TRBJ1-4	TRBV28	.	TGTGCCAGCAGTTCCTTGGACAGGGGAAAACTGTTTTTT	CASSSLDRGKLFF
.	TRBJ2-3	TRBV7-9	.	TGTGCCAGCAACGAACAGGGCTTTAGCACAGATACGCAGTATTTT	CASNEQGFSTDTQYF
.	TRBJ2-3	TRBV4-1	.	TGCGCCAGCAGCCTCCGGACAGGCACAGATACGCAGTATTTT	CASSLRTGTDTQYF
TRBD2	TRBJ2-3	TRBV7-9	.	TGTGCCAGCAGCTTAGCCGAAGGACTAGCGGGAGTGGCCACAGATACGCAGTATTTT	CASSLAEGLAGVATDTQYF
.	TRBJ1-5	TRBV6-5	.	TGTGCCAGCAATAGACAGTATAGCAATCAGCCCCAGCATTTT	CASNRQYSNQPQHF
TRBD1	TRBJ2-3	TRBV7-2	.	TGTGCCAGCAGCTATACAGGGGCCGATACGCAGTATTTT	CASSYTGADTQYF
.	TRBJ2-7	TRBV2	.	TGTGCCAGCAGACCGGGACACGCGTTGTTGGAAGAGCAGTACTTC	CASRPGHALLEEQYF
TRBD1	TRBJ2-6	TRBV15	.	TGTGCCACCAGCTTCCGGGGGACAGGGGATTCTGGGGCCAACGTCCTGACTTTC	CATSFRGTGDSGANVLTF
TRBD2	TRBJ2-3	TRBV28	.	TGTGCCAGCAGTCCTAGCGGGGCCTTTCTTGGCACAGATACGCAGTATTTT	CASSPSGAFLGTDTQYF
.	TRBJ1-1	TRBV28	.	TGTGCCAGCAGTGAACTAACAGGGCCCACTGAAGCTTTCTTT	CASSELTGPTEAFF
.	TRBJ2-7	TRBV9	.	TGTGCCAGCAGCGCAGCGTTGAGCTACGAGCAGTACTTC	CASSAALSYEQYF
TRBD1	TRBJ1-1	TRBV19	.	TGTGCCAGTAGTATGACAGGGCTGAACACTGAAGCTTTCTTT	CASSMTGLNTEAFF
.	TRBJ2-1	TRBV30	once	TGTGCCTGGAGTGGTTTCCGTGAGCAGTTCTTC	CAWSGFREQFF
TRBD1	TRBJ2-3	TRBV6-5	.	TGTGCCAGCAGAAGCAGGACAGGGCGCTCAGATACGCAGTATTTT	CASRSRTGRSDTQYF
TRBD1	TRBJ2-1	TRBV27	.	TGTGCCAGCATGTGGGACAGGGGGCAGAGTGAGCAGTTCTTC	CASMWDRGQSEQFF
TRBD1	TRBJ1-5	TRBV6-1	.	TGTGCCAGCAGTGAAGACCCGACAGGGGGCGGCCAGCCCCAGCATTTT	CASSEDPTGGGQPQHF
.	TRBJ2-7	TRBV6-1	.	TGTGCCAGCACTACTAGCCCGACCTACGAGCAGTACTTC	CASTTSPTYEQYF
.	TRBJ1-5	TRBV6-6	.	TGTGCCAGCAGTTACGGGTCAGGGGTCCACAATCAGCCCCAGCATTTT	CASSYGSGVHNQPQHF
TRBD2	TRBJ2-1	TRBV5-1	.	TGCGCCAGCAGCTCGACTAGCGGGAGGCATGAGCAGTTCTTC	CASSSTSGRHEQFF
.	TRBJ2-3	TRBV21-1	.	TGTGCCAGCAGCCCCACCGACAGGCGGAGCACAGATACGCAGTATTTT	CASSPTDRRSTDTQYF
TRBD1	TRBJ2-1	TRBV5-6	.	TGTGAAGGACAGGGGGGGAATGAGCAGTTCTTC	CEGQGGNEQFF
TRBD2	TRBJ2-3	TRBV19	.	TGTGCCAGCCTTTTAGCGGGAGGGCGGGATACGCAGTATTTT	CASLLAGGRDTQYF
.	TRBJ2-1	TRBV5-1	.	TGCGCCAGCGAGGAGGGCCAGGGAACAAATGAGCAGTTCTTC	CASEEGQGTNEQFF
TRBD2	TRBJ2-3	TRBV9	.	TGTGCCAGCAGCGTTGGATTAGCGGGAGAATTGGATACGCAGTATTTT	CASSVGLAGELDTQYF
TRBD1	TRBJ1-5	TRBV28	.	TGTGCCAGCAGTTCCGGGACAGGTGCCAATCAGCCCCAGCATTTT	CASSSGTGANQPQHF
.	TRBJ1-2	TRBV5-6	.	TGTGCCAGCAGCTTGGAAGAGGCCTATGGCTACACCTTC	CASSLEEAYGYTF
TRBD2	TRBJ2-2	TRBV6-1	.	TGTGCCAGCACTGGGACTAGCAACACCGGGGAGCTGTTTTTT	CASTGTSNTGELFF
TRBD2	TRBJ2-1	TRBV18	.	TGTGCCAGCTCACTAAACTTAGCGGGAGTAGGCAATGAGCAGTTCTTC	CASSLNLAGVGNEQFF
.	TRBJ2-5	TRBV7-9	once	TGTTCCAGCAGCTTATCTGGTCTACAAGAGACCCAGTACTTC	CSSSLSGLQETQYF
.	TRBJ2-7	TRBV5-6	once	TGTGCCAGCAGCTTGTTATCTGGCAGGGGCTACGAGCAGTACTTC	CASSLLSGRGYEQYF
.	TRBJ1-3	TRBV28	.	TGTGCCAGCACCAGGACTGGAAACACCATATATTTT	CASTRTGNTIYF
.	TRBJ2-3	TRBV5-4	.	TGTGCCAGCAGCTTGCCTCTCACAGATACGCAGTATTTT	CASSLPLTDTQYF
.	TRBJ1-5	TRBV12-5	.	TGTGCTAGTGGTTTGTGGCCGATGGCCCAGCATTTT	CASGLWPMAQHF
TRBD2	TRBJ2-7	TRBV6-6	few	TGTGCCAGTAAGCGGGAGGGCCGCTACGAGCAGTACTTC	CASKREGRYEQYF
TRBD1	TRBJ1-5	TRBV6-6	.	TGTGCCAGCAGTCGCGGGACAGTTAGCAATCAGCCCCAGCATTTT	CASSRGTVSNQPQHF
TRBD1	TRBJ1-5	TRBV7-2	few	TGTGCCAGCAGCTTGGACAGGGCCCTCAATCAGCCCCAGCATTTT	CASSLDRALNQPQHF
TRBD2	TRBJ2-7	TRBV11-2	.	TGTGCCAGCGTGGGACGGGAGGGAAGCTCCTACGAGCAGTACTTC	CASVGREGSSYEQYF
TRBD2	TRBJ2-3	TRBV6-4	few	TGTGCCAGCAGTGGGACTAGCGAGGATACGCAGTATTTT	CASSGTSEDTQYF
.	TRBJ2-2	TRBV29-1	.	TGCAGCGTTGGTGGCGGGAACACCGGGGAGCTGTTTTTT	CSVGGGNTGELFF
.	TRBJ1-1	TRBV7-8	.	TGTGCCAGCAGCTTAGCGCTCGGGGGTGGAAACACTGAAGCTTTCTTT	CASSLALGGGNTEAFF
TRBD1	TRBJ1-2	TRBV27	.	TGTGCCAGCAGTTTCCTCCCGGGACAGGGTTCGGCCTATGGCTACACCTTC	CASSFLPGQGSAYGYTF
.	TRBJ2-5	TRBV21-1	.	TGTGCCAGCAGCAAAGGGGGCGGACTAGCGGTAATTCGTCCAAAATATCAAGAGACCCAGTACTTC	CASSKGGGLAVIRPKYQETQYF
TRBD1	TRBJ1-5	TRBV7-9	.	TGTGCCAGCAGCACCGCCGGGACAGGGAATCAGCCCCAGCATTTT	CASSTAGTGNQPQHF
TRBD2	TRBJ2-1	TRBV10-1	few	TGCGCCAGCAGTGAGTCGGTCAGCGGGAAGGGCGAGCAGTTCTTC	CASSESVSGKGEQFF